One sample yielded the 18 T cell receptor beta chains listed below, sequenced in a study of T-cell reconstitution after alpha-beta-depleted transplantation in children. Unique molecular identifiers were used in preparing the TCRbeta library. TCRdb called the PCR reads again in MiXCR, with one record for every CDR3 protein. The table records over 300,000 distinct CDR3 sequences, 10% of them present only once. Sequencing was performed on PBMCs from the stem cell graft donor, taken from the stem cell graft. All receptors come from a human donor who donated a stem cell graft to a child with acute lymphoblastic leukemia.

In the case of this clonotype: A single base separates this from a much larger clone, so it may be a read error. J is TRBJ2-2 and V is TRBV7-2, with D tentatively TRBD2 (6 bases). The CDR3 has 13 residues. Germline V lookup: CDR1 SGHTA, CDR2 FQGNSA. CDR3: CASSSSSWGELYF. DNA of the CDR3: TGTGCCAGCAGCTCCTCCAGTTGGGGGGAGCTGTATTTT.

The table lists this clonotype with a few counts. The chain recombines TRBV7-2 with TRBJ1-5; 7 nucleotides match TRBD1. The CDR3 sequence is 14 residues long. The J segment lost 7 bases and the V segment lost 2 bases, leaving 5 bases of the junction unmatched. CDR1 is SGHTA, CDR2 FQGNSA, per germline. The CDR3 protein is CASSLRQGQQPQHF. In DNA form, the CDR3 reads TGTGCCAGCAGCTTACGACAGGGCCAACAGCCCCAGCATTTT.

This clonotype showed up many times. J is TRBJ2-2 and V is TRBV6-2 or TRBV6-3; maybe TRBD2 (6 bases). The CDR3 contains 15 residues. Germline CDR1 MNHEY, CDR2 SVGEGT. Deletions cut 5 bases from V and 3 bases from J, with 13 bases between. The CDR3 is CASSDGLAYTGELFF. The CDR3 DNA reads as TGTGCCAGCAGTGATGGGCTAGCGTACACCGGGGAGCTGTTTTTT.

The rearrangement uses TRBV27 and TRBJ2-1; D is ambiguous. Germline CDR1 and CDR2: MNHEY and SMNVEV (reference sequence). The V end lost 7 bases, the J end lost 7 bases, and 14 bases lay between the germline ends. The CDR3 has 13 residues. The CDR3 reads CASTLTNGNEQFF. The CDR3 coding sequence is TGTGCCAGCACCCTAACAAACGGGAATGAGCAGTTCTTC.

V and J are TRBV3-1 and TRBJ1-5; TRBD1 aligns across 8 bases. CDR1 and CDR2 (germline): LGHDT, YNNKEL (reference sequence). This CDR3 comprises 17 residues. Trimming at V came to 0 bases and at J to 3 bases, leaving 7 bases not matched to a gene. CDR3 sequence: CASSQEFGQGYNQPQHF. In DNA form, the CDR3 reads TGTGCCAGCAGCCAAGAATTCGGACAGGGTTACAATCAGCCCCAGCATTTT.

The V call is TRBV4-3, the J call TRBJ2-7, with D tentatively TRBD1 (5 bases). The ends were cut back, 0 bases at V and 4 bases at J, with 10 bases in the middle. The CDR3 contains 14 residues. Germline CDR1 reads LGHNA; CDR2 reads YSLEER. This CDR3 reads CASSQEYPGYEQYF. In nucleotides, the CDR3 is TGCGCCAGCAGCCAAGAATATCCAGGGTACGAGCAGTACTTC.

This clonotype was recorded at least ten times. The CDR3 nucleotides read TGCGCCAGCAGCCAAGGGGCAGGTAGTTCCTACGAGCAGTACTTC. Translated, it gives CASSQGAGSSYEQYF. The chain combines TRBV4-1 with TRBJ2-7; D is unclear. V was pared by 1 base and J by 1 base, with 11 bases between. The CDR3 has 15 amino acids. The germline V gene encodes CDR1 MGHRA and CDR2 YSYEKL.

This clonotype was detected ten times or more. The chain has TRBV15 and TRBJ2-6, with unresolved D. The V gene's germline CDR1 is LNHNV and CDR2 YYDKDF (reference sequence). Trimming pared 1 base from V and 1 base from J, leaving 5 bases between. The CDR3 spans 15 residues. As DNA, the CDR3 is TGTGCCACCAGCAGAGTACTTTCTGGGGCCAACGTCCTGACTTTC. It translates to CATSRVLSGANVLTF.

V gene TRBV4-3 combines with J gene TRBJ1-3, with 8 bases aligning to TRBD1. The CDR3 is made up of 16 amino acids. Germline V gives CDR1 LGHNA, CDR2 YSLEER. Trimming cost V 4 bases and J 3 bases; bases outside gene matches: 8. The CDR3 nucleotides read TGCGCCAGCAGCCCAAAGACGACAGGGGTTGGAAACACCATATATTTT. This codes for CASSPKTTGVGNTIYF.

The gene calls are TRBV29-1 and TRBJ2-5; 8 nucleotides match TRBD1. The CDR3 is made up of 14 amino acids. Trimming at V came to 7 bases and at J to 1 base, leaving 8 bases not matched to a gene. From germline, CDR1 is SQVTM and CDR2 ANQGSEA. The CDR3 protein is CSADRGDLQETQYF. As DNA, the CDR3 is TGCAGCGCTGACAGGGGTGACCTCCAAGAGACCCAGTACTTC.

This clonotype was found many times. The rearrangement links TRBV11-2 to TRBJ2-7; D may correspond to TRBD1 or TRBD2 (6 bases each). V was trimmed by 1 base and J by 3 bases, leaving 13 bases between them. Germline CDR1 and CDR2: SGHAT and FQNNGV. The CDR3 contains 15 residues. The CDR3 nucleotides are TGTGCCAGCAGCTTAGTCGGGGGCCTGAACTACGAGCAGTACTTC. As protein: CASSLVGGLNYEQYF.

This clonotype has only a few counts. Here the CDR3 DNA reads TGCAGTGCTATGGCGTTGCAAGGCGGAGCTGTTTGGGATCAGCCCCAGCATTTT. This codes for CSAMALQGGAVWDQPQHF. The chain is built from TRBV20-1 and TRBJ1-5; no clear D gene. The V and J ends lost 4 bases and 5 bases respectively, with 27 bases between them. CDR1 is DFQATT and CDR2 is SNEGSKA in the germline V gene (reference sequence). The CDR3 loop spans 18 amino acids.

J is TRBJ2-2 and V is TRBV20-1; 9 bases align to TRBD1. V was pared by 1 base and J by 2 bases, with 11 bases of the junction left unmatched. CDR1 is DFQATT and CDR2 is SNEGSKA in the germline V gene (reference sequence). The CDR3 has 18 amino acids. The CDR3 sequence is CSARGPRGQGPNTGELFF. CDR3 nucleotides: TGCAGTGCTAGAGGACCCCGGGGACAGGGACCTAACACCGGGGAGCTGTTTTTT.

This clonotype turned up a few times. The chain combines TRBV20-1 with TRBJ2-1; D not certain. The CDR3 length is 11 residues. V was shortened by 4 bases and J by 6 bases, with 7 bases between the two germline ends. CDR1 is DFQATT and CDR2 is SNEGSKA in the germline V gene (reference sequence). The CDR3 bases are TGCAGTGCTAAAGGTACCAATGAGCAGTTCTTC. Its translation: CSAKGTNEQFF.

The chain has TRBV12-3 or TRBV12-4 and TRBJ2-7, with D hard to call. The CDR3 is 20 amino acids. The V gene lost 1 base and the J gene lost 1 base, with 26 bases spanning the gap. DNA of the CDR3: TGTGCCAGCAGTTTAGGTGTTTGGCAGGATCCCGGGCGACTGTCCTACGAGCAGTACTTC. Its protein is CASSLGVWQDPGRLSYEQYF.

This clonotype has at least ten counts. The CDR3 bases are TGCAGTGCTATAGGGCGGGAGGAGTCAGATACGCAGTATTTT. Translation gives CSAIGREESDTQYF. The chain joins TRBV20-1 to TRBJ2-3; 8 positions match TRBD2. J lost 4 bases, V lost 4 bases, and 7 bases had no gene match. CDR3 length: 14 residues. Germline CDR1 reads DFQATT; CDR2 reads SNEGSKA (reference sequence).

The chain employs TRBV20-1 and TRBJ2-7; 9 bases match TRBD2. The CDR3 has 14 residues. Germline V gives CDR1 DFQATT, CDR2 SNEGSKA (reference sequence). J lost 2 bases, V lost 5 bases, and 7 bases had no gene match. CDR3 coding DNA: TGCAGTGCTGGCCCCCTAGCGGGACCCTACGAGCAGTACTTC. Translating gives CSAGPLAGPYEQYF.

This clonotype was counted only a few times. The chain recombines TRBV28 with TRBJ2-2; TRBD2 matches at 12 bases. Germline V lookup: CDR1 MDHEN, CDR2 SYDVKM. The CDR3 runs 19 residues. V gave up 4 bases and J gave up 3 bases; unmatched junction bases: 12. The CDR3 loop is CASSSGLAGPTGDTGELFF. CDR3 bases: TGTGCCAGCAGTTCGGGACTAGCGGGCCCCACGGGTGACACCGGGGAGCTGTTTTTT.